This is a list of T cell receptor beta chains from one sample in a study of cytomegalovirus exposure and HLA in healthy donors. TCRdb keeps only in-frame clones here, not all; method: immunoSEQ multiplex PCR. The sample carries 150,000 to 200,000 clones, about 70% recorded once. Sequenced input: PBMCs. The receptor set was obtained from a man in his thirties or forties in good health and CMV-seropositive. Each CDR3 is given with its conserved first and last residue. The D gene is left open where the match is weak. Not every row has a clone size; where given, it reads once, few, many or a size class.

cdr3_aa cdr3_nt clone_size d_call j_call v_call
CASSQAGVAKNIQYF TGCGCCAGCAGCCAAGCGGGAGTAGCCAAAAACATTCAGTACTTC . . TRBJ2-4 TRBV4-1
CASSQERQGTYEQYF TGTGCCAGCAGCCAAGAGAGACAGGGGACCTACGAGCAGTACTTC . TRBD1 TRBJ2-7 TRBV4-2
CASSPDQGTGIIEQYF TGTGCCAGCTCCCCCGACCAGGGGACAGGGATTATCGAGCAGTACTTC . TRBD1 TRBJ2-7 TRBV18
CASSTLVLRETQYF TGTGCCAGTAGTACGCTAGTTCTCCGAGAGACCCAGTACTTC few . TRBJ2-5 TRBV19
CASEGQGANGYEQYF TGTGCCAGCGAAGGACAGGGGGCAAATGGGTACGAGCAGTACTTC . TRBD1 TRBJ2-7 TRBV6-1
CASSQTGGYEQYF TGTGCCAGCAGCCAAACAGGGGGATACGAGCAGTACTTC . TRBD1 TRBJ2-7 TRBV7-9
CASSGDRVTNEQYF TGTGCCAGCAGTGGGGACAGGGTGACAAACGAGCAGTACTTC . TRBD1 TRBJ2-7 TRBV2
CASGRGGGDTQYF TGTGCCAGCGGGAGGGGCGGTGGAGATACGCAGTATTTT . TRBD2 TRBJ2-3 TRBV28
CAGEDMKETQYF TGTGCCGGAGAGGACATGAAAGAGACCCAGTACTTC . . TRBJ2-5 TRBV2
CASSYTLAGGERDTQYF TGTGCCAGCAGCTACACTCTAGCGGGAGGGGAGAGAGATACGCAGTATTTT . TRBD2 TRBJ2-3 TRBV11-1
CSARVSGYIEQFF TGCAGCGCTCGGGTGTCCGGGTACATTGAGCAGTTCTTC . . TRBJ2-1 TRBV29-1
CASSLGQGLSEKLFF TGTGCCAGCAGCTTAGGACAGGGTTTGAGCGAAAAACTGTTTTTT . TRBD1 TRBJ1-4 TRBV7-6
CASSLQGQIYEQYF TGTGCCAGCAGCTTGCAAGGACAGATCTACGAGCAGTACTTC . . TRBJ2-7 TRBV5-8
CASSQSRDRLSSGANVLTF TGCGCCAGCAGCCAGAGCCGGGACAGATTATCGTCTGGGGCCAACGTCCTGACTTTC few TRBD1 TRBJ2-6 TRBV4-1